These 2 T cell receptor beta chains were all obtained from the same sample, sequenced in a study of T cell responses to AZD1222 COVID-19 vaccine. Here immunoSEQ multiplex PCR was the method, and the copy in TCRdb shows in-frame clones only, minus some. This repertoire shows more than 100,000 clones, 88% found once; its top ten account for about 7.9%. Sequences were derived from peripheral blood, sampled on day 0 of AZD1222 vaccination. These receptors were obtained from an adult in good health.

The chain recombines TRBV9 with TRBJ2-4, with 7 bases identical to TRBD2. The CDR3 is 19 amino acids. CDR1 and CDR2 from the germline V gene are SGDLS and YYNGEE. V shed 4 bases, J shed 3 bases, and the junction held 19 bases outside the gene matches. The chain's CDR3 is CASSPSLEGGPVGKNIQYF. As DNA, the CDR3 is TGTGCCAGCAGCCCCTCGTTGGAGGGAGGGCCTGTGGGCAAAAACATTCAGTACTTC.

The CDR3 sequence: CASSFLQGMNTEAFF. Here the CDR3 DNA reads TGTGCCAGCAGCTTTCTACAGGGCATGAACACTGAAGCTTTCTTT. This chain uses TRBV5-5 with TRBJ1-1; possibly TRBD1 for D (6 bases). With 2 bases removed from V and 0 bases from J, the gap between germline ends came to 11 bases. Germline values: CDR1 SGHKS, CDR2 YYEKEE (reference sequence). The CDR3 totals 15 residues. Filled out from reference TRBV5-5 and TRBJ1-1, the complete variable domain reads DAGVTQSPTHLIKTRGQQVTLRCSPISGHKSVSWYQQVLGQGPQFIFQYYEKEERGRGNFPDRFSARQFPNYSSELNVNALLLGDSALYLCASSFLQGMNTEAFFGQGTRLTVV.